The source of this T cell receptor beta chain is a study of early T cells in non-severe SARS-CoV-2 infection. Findings and caveats of the study: VDJdb-based annotation leaned toward anti-spike CD8 responses and missed private and CD4 specificities.

Unique molecular identifiers were attached to individual cDNA molecules. TCRdb called the 5' RACE reads again in MiXCR, with one record for every CDR3 protein. The sample holds around 57,000 distinct CDR3 sequences, 10% to 11% seen once. The germline V gene has CDR1 SNHLY and CDR2 FYNNEI. J was trimmed by 5 bases and V by 3 bases; bases with no gene match: 10. The CDR3 extends over 16 amino acids. This clonotype has at least ten counts. Antigen: not known. The material sequenced was whole blood. The TCR sequence derives from an adult who was a healthcare worker with PCR-confirmed SARS-CoV-2 infection or an uninfected control (not recorded which). This chain uses TRBV2 with TRBJ2-3; 8 bases are a match to TRBD2. The CDR3 DNA reads TGTGCCAGCAGTGATCCAGCGGGGGTAAGGGGAGATACGCAGTATTTT. The encoded protein is CASSDPAGVRGDTQYF.